One sample yielded the 18 T cell receptor beta chains listed below, sequenced in a study of cytomegalovirus exposure and HLA in healthy donors. Primers included in the PCR were 60 Vbeta and 13 Jbeta primers. Using immunoSEQ multiplex PCR, the repertoire was profiled, and TCRdb retains in-frame clones only, with some absent. The table lists roughly 99,000 clones, just under 80% of them singletons. Sequenced material: PBMCs. The receptors come from a woman aged 40 to 50 in good health and CMV-seronegative.

The DNA of the CDR3 is TGTGCCAGCAGCTTGTCAAACACAGATACGCAGTATTTT. It translates to CASSLSNTDTQYF. The chain links TRBV5-4 to TRBJ2-3, with unresolved D. Germline-derived CDR1 and CDR2 are SGHNT and YYREEE (reference sequence). This CDR3 spans 13 amino acids. V shed 1 base and J shed 2 bases, with 5 bases lying between them. The full variable domain, rest sourced from reference TRBV5-4 and TRBJ2-3, is ETGVTQSPTHLIKTRGQQVTLRCSSQSGHNTVSWYQQALGQGPQFIFQYYREEENGRGNFPPRFSGLQFPNYSSELNVNALELDDSALYLCASSLSNTDTQYFGPGTRLTVL.

This chain uses TRBV30 with TRBJ1-2, with D perhaps matching TRBD1 (5 bases). The CDR3 length is 12 residues. V lost 2 bases, J lost 7 bases, and 11 bases lay in between. In germline, CDR1 is GTSNPN, CDR2 SVGIG (reference sequence). CDR3 sequence: CAWSPGQGGYTF. CDR3 DNA sequence: TGTGCCTGGAGTCCGGGCCAGGGTGGCTACACCTTC.

This clone was observed a single time. The J gene is TRBJ2-1, the V gene TRBV18; D possibly corresponds to TRBD2 (6 bases). V was cut by 4 bases and J by 8 bases, with 12 bases left in between. Per germline, CDR1 KGHSH and CDR2 LQKENI. The CDR3 is made up of 13 amino acids. The CDR3 sequence: CASSRPSVDEQFF. CDR3 bases: TGTGCCAGCTCACGTCCTAGCGTTGATGAGCAGTTCTTC.

This clone is a singleton in its sample. The chain has TRBV4-2 and TRBJ1-6, with TRBD1 as a possible D gene (6 bases). This CDR3 has 19 amino acids. CDR1 LGHNA and CDR2 YNFKEQ come from the germline V gene. V lost 4 bases and J lost 7, with 26 bases in between. Here the CDR3 reads CASSRTPTRGQRSNSPLHF. The DNA for the CDR3 is TGTGCCAGCAGCCGAACCCCGACCCGCGGACAGCGGTCGAATTCACCCCTCCACTTT.

The chain employs TRBV7-2 and TRBJ2-7, with D possibly TRBD2 on 7 matching bases. V lost 5 bases and J lost 6, with 14 bases in between. Germline V gives CDR1 SGHTA, CDR2 FQGNSA. The CDR3 is 13 residues long. The CDR3 coding sequence is TGTGCCAGCAGCCCGAGGGGGGGAGGCGAGCAGTACTTC. Translated: CASSPRGGGEQYF.

J is TRBJ2-7 and V is TRBV30; tentative D call: TRBD1 (5 bases). There are 12 residues in the CDR3. Germline CDR1 is GTSNPN and CDR2 is SVGIG (reference sequence). Trimming pared 4 bases from V and 2 bases from J, leaving 9 bases between. CDR3 DNA sequence: TGTGCCTGGACAGGGTCCCCCTACGAGCAGTACTTC. Its translation: CAWTGSPYEQYF.

The chain carries TRBV5-8 and TRBJ1-2; no reliable D call. Germline lookup yields CDR1 SGHTS and CDR2 YDEGEE. Trimming left V 0 bases short and J 1 base short, with 7 bases between. The CDR3 length is 14 residues. The CDR3 spells CASSLGGNNYGYTF. CDR3 coding DNA: TGTGCCAGCAGCTTGGGAGGGAATAACTATGGCTACACCTTC.

The CDR3 DNA reads TGTGCCAGCAGCACACGGAACAGGGGGCTCATGACTGGGGAGACCCAGTACTTC. It yields the protein CASSTRNRGLMTGETQYF. The chain carries TRBV7-9 and TRBJ2-5; 9 positions agree with TRBD1. The V segment lost 5 bases and the J segment 5 bases; nucleotides outside the gene matches: 18. Germline-derived CDR1 and CDR2 are SEHNR and FQNEAQ (reference sequence). The CDR3 extends over 18 amino acids.

The chain links TRBV11-2 to TRBJ2-3, with D hard to call. The V and J ends lost 4 bases and 6 bases respectively, with 11 bases between them. Looked up from germline, CDR1 is SGHAT and CDR2 is FQNNGV. This CDR3 is 13 amino acids long. The CDR3 loop reads CASSSPLSDTQYF. The CDR3 DNA is TGTGCCAGCAGCTCCCCCCTTAGTGATACGCAGTATTTT.

The chain joins TRBV5-1 to TRBJ2-7, with 8 positions matching TRBD1. J gave up 4 bases and V 8 bases, and 5 bases lay outside the gene matches. The CDR3 extends over 12 amino acids. CDR1 and CDR2 from the germline V gene are SGHRS and YFSETQ. The CDR3: CARGQGVYEQYF. CDR3 in DNA: TGCGCCAGAGGACAGGGTGTGTACGAGCAGTACTTC.

The chain employs TRBV7-9 and TRBJ1-2, with 7 positions matching TRBD1. Losses at the gene ends were 6 bases for V and 8 bases for J; bases not matched to a gene: 21. The length of the CDR3 is 17 residues. CDR1 is SEHNR, CDR2 FQNEAQ, per germline (reference sequence). CDR3: CASSDSGQAINPLGYTF. The CDR3 DNA reads TGTGCCAGCAGTGACTCTGGACAGGCTATTAATCCCTTAGGCTACACCTTC.

This chain uses TRBV7-2 with TRBJ2-5, with D maybe TRBD1 (5 bases). Germline CDR1 SGHTA, CDR2 FQGNSA. The V and J ends lost 0 bases and 4 bases respectively, with 6 bases between them. This CDR3 region has 13 residues. The CDR3 DNA reads as TGTGCCAGCAGCTTAGCGGGGCTAGAGACCCAGTACTTC. Its translation: CASSLAGLETQYF.

V is TRBV7-3 and J is TRBJ2-1; D is uncertain. Trimming left V 4 bases short and J 6 bases short, with 13 bases between. This CDR3 is built from 14 residues. Germline V gene data show CDR1 as SGHTA and CDR2 as FQGTGA. For the CDR3, the DNA is TGTGCCAGCAGCTCTCTTTCAGTACCCAATGAGCAGTTCTTC. Protein sequence: CASSSLSVPNEQFF.

The chain uses TRBV27 and TRBJ1-5; the D gene is possibly TRBD1 (5 bases). From germline, CDR1 is MNHEY and CDR2 SMNVEV (reference sequence). The CDR3 totals 14 residues. V dropped 4 bases and J dropped 1 base, with 8 bases sitting between them. The CDR3 coding sequence is TGTGCCAGCAGTTGGAGGGGAAGCAATCAGCCCCAGCATTTT. It codes for CASSWRGSNQPQHF.

V usage is TRBV11-3 and J usage is TRBJ2-3; 10 nucleotides match TRBD2. V shed 0 bases and J 6 bases; nucleotides not matched to a gene: 6. CDR3 length: 16 residues. The germline CDR1 and CDR2 sequences are SGHNT and YENEEA. The CDR3 DNA reads TGTGCCAGCAGCTTAGAGAGCGGGGGGGCTGGGGATACGCAGTATTTT. Translated, it gives CASSLESGGAGDTQYF.

V gene TRBV27 combines with J gene TRBJ2-6, with 8 bases identical to TRBD2. From germline, CDR1 is MNHEY and CDR2 SMNVEV (reference sequence). The ends lost 5 bases at V and 0 bases at J; junction bases unmatched: 9. The CDR3 runs to 18 residues. The CDR3 nucleotides are TGTGCCAGCAGTCCACCGGGGGGGCCTACCTCTGGGGCCAACGTCCTGACTTTC. Amino acids: CASSPPGGPTSGANVLTF.

A few counts support this clone. The chain links TRBV11-2 to TRBJ1-1; 9 nucleotides match TRBD1. The V gene's germline CDR1 is SGHAT and CDR2 FQNNGV. This CDR3 spans 14 amino acids. With 4 bases clipped from V and 5 bases from J, the junction kept 5 bases outside the gene matches. The DNA for the CDR3 is TGTGCCAGCAGCTCACAGGGGGCGCGGACTGAAGCTTTCTTT. It yields the protein CASSSQGARTEAFF.

This clone was seen only once. The V call is TRBV5-6, the J call TRBJ1-2, with D perhaps TRBD1 (6 bases). This CDR3 comprises 15 residues. Trimming pared 2 bases from V and 8 bases from J, leaving 19 bases between. Looked up from germline, CDR1 is SGHDT and CDR2 is YYEEEE. This CDR3 reads CASSFPTGTPLGYTF. The CDR3 DNA reads TGTGCCAGCAGCTTCCCGACCGGGACACCATTGGGCTACACCTTC.